The clone carrying this T cell receptor (beta chain) has more than one count but fewer than ten. These data belong to a study of control samples from healthy donors and cancer patients. Measured with immunoSEQ multiplex PCR; TCRdb has only the in-frame clones, and not every one. This sample has around 40,000 clones, with approximately 90% found just once. The source material was PBMCs. The sequence was collected from a woman aged 40 to 55 with head and neck cancer.

CDR3 nucleotide sequence: TGTGCCAGCAGGTTCCTGAACTATGGCTACACCTTC. It is translated as CASRFLNYGYTF. The chain carries TRBV6-5 and TRBJ1-2; no definite D call. From germline, CDR1 is MNHEY and CDR2 SVGAGI. The V and J ends lost 6 bases and 2 bases respectively, with 7 bases between them. The length of the CDR3 is 12 residues.